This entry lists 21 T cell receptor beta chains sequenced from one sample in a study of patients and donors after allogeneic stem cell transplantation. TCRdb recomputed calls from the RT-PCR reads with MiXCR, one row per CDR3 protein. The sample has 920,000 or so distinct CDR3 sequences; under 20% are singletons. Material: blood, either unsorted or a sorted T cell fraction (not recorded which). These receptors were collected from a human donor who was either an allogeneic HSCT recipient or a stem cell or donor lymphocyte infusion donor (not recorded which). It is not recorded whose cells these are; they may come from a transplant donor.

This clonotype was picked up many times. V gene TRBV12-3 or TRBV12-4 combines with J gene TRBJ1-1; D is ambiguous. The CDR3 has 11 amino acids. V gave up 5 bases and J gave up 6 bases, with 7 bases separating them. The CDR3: CASSLPPEAFF. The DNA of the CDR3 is TGTGCCAGCAGTCTCCCACCTGAAGCTTTCTTT.

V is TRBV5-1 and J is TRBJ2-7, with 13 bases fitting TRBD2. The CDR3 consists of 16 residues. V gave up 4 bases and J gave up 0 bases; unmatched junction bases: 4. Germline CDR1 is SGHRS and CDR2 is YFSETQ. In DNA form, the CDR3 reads TGCGCCAGCAGCACCGGGACTAGCGGGATCTCCTACGAGCAGTACTTC. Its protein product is CASSTGTSGISYEQYF.

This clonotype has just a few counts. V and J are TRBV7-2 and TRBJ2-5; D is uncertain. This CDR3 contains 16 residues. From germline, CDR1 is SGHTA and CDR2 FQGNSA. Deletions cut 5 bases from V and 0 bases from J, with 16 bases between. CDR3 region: CASSPLVQKYQETQYF. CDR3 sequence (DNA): TGTGCCAGCAGCCCCCTCGTGCAGAAGTACCAAGAGACCCAGTACTTC.

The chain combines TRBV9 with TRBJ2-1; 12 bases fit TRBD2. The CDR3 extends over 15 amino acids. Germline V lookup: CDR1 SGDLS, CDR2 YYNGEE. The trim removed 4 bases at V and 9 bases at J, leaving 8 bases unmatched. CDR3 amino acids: CASSPLTSGRSEQFF. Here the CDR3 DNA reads TGTGCCAGCAGCCCATTGACTAGCGGGAGAAGTGAGCAGTTCTTC.

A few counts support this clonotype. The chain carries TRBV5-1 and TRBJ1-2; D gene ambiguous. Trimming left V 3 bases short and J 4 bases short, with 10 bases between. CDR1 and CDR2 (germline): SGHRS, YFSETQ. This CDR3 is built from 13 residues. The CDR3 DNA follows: TGCGCCAGCAGCTATGACGGACTCTATGGCTACACCTTC. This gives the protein CASSYDGLYGYTF.

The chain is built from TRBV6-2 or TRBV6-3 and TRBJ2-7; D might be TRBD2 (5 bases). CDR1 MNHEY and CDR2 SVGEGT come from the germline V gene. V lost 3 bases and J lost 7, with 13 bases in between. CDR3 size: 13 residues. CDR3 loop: CASSYGLTREQYF. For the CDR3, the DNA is TGTGCCAGCAGTTATGGACTGACCCGTGAGCAGTACTTC.

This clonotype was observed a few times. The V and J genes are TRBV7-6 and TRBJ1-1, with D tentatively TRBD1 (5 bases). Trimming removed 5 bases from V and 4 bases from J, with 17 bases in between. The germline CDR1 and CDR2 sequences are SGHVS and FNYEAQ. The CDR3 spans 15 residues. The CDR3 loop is CASSRERPGITEAFF. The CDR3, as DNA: TGTGCCAGCAGCCGCGAAAGGCCAGGGATCACTGAAGCTTTCTTT.

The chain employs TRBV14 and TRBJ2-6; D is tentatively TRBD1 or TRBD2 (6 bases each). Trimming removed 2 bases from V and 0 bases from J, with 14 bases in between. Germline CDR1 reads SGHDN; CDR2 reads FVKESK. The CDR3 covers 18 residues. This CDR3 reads CASSQRGAWSSGANVLTF. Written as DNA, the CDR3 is TGTGCCAGCAGCCAAAGGGGGGCGTGGAGCTCTGGGGCCAACGTCCTGACTTTC.

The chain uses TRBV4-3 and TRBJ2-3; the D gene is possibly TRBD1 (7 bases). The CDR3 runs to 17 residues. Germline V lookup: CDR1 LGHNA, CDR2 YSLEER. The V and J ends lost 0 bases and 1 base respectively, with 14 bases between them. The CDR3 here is CASSQDGGGSGTDTQYF. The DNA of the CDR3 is TGCGCCAGCAGCCAAGATGGAGGGGGCTCAGGCACAGATACGCAGTATTTT.

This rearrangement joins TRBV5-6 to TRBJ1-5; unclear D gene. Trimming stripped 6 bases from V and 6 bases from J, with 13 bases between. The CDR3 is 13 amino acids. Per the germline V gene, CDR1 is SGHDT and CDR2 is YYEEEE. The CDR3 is CASILRRSQPQHF. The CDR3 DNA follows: TGTGCCAGCATCCTTAGACGGAGTCAGCCCCAGCATTTT.

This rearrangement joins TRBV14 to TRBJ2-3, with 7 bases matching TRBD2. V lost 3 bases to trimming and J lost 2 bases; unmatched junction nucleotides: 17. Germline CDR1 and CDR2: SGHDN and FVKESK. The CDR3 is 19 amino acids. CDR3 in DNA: TGTGCCAGCAGCCAGAATAATCTAGCGGCCTATTCGGACACAGATACGCAGTATTTT. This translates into CASSQNNLAAYSDTDTQYF.

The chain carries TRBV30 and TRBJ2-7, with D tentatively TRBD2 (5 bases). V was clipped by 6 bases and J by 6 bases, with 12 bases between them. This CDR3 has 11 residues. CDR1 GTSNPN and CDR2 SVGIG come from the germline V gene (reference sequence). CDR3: CACHLGSEQYF. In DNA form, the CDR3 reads TGTGCCTGCCACCTAGGGAGCGAGCAGTACTTC.

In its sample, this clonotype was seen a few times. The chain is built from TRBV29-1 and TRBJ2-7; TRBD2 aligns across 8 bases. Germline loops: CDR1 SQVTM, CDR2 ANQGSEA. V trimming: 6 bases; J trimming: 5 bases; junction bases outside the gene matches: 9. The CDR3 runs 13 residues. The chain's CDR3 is CSVHRAGGNEQYF. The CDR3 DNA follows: TGCAGCGTGCATCGGGCGGGGGGTAACGAGCAGTACTTC.

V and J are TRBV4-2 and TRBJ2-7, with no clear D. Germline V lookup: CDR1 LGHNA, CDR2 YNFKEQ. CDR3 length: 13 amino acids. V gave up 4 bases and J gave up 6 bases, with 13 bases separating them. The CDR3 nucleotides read TGTGCCAGCAGCCCCGCTGTTCCGCTCGAGCAGTACTTC. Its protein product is CASSPAVPLEQYF.

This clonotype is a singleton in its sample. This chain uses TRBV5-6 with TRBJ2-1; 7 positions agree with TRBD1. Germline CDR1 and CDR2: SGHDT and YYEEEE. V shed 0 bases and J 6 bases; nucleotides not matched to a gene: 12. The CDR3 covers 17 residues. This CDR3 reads CASSLGVTGLKGNEQFF. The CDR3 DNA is TGTGCCAGCAGCTTGGGGGTGACAGGGCTTAAGGGCAATGAGCAGTTCTTC. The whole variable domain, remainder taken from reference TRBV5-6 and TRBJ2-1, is DAGVTQSPTHLIKTRGQQVTLRCSPKSGHDTVSWYQQALGQGPQFIFQYYEEEERQRGNFPDRFSGHQFPNYSSELNVNALLLGDSALYLCASSLGVTGLKGNEQFFGPGTRLTVL.

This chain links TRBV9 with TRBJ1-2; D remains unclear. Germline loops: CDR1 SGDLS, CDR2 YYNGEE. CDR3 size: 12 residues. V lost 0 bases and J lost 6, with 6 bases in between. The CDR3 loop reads CASSVGRNGYTF. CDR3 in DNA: TGTGCCAGCAGCGTAGGCCGGAATGGCTACACCTTC.

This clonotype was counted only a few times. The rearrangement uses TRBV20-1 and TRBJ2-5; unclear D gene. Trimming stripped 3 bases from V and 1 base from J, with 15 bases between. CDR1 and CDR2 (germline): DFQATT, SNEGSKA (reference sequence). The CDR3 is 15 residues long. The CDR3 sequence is CSARPRGRPQETQYF. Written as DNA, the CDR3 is TGCAGTGCTAGGCCGCGCGGCAGACCCCAAGAGACCCAGTACTTC.

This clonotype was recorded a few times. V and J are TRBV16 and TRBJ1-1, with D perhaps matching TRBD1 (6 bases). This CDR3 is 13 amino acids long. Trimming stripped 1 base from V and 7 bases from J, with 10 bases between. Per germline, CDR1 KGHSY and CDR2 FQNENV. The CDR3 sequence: CASSQWAGDEAFF. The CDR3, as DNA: TGTGCCAGCAGCCAATGGGCAGGGGATGAAGCTTTCTTT. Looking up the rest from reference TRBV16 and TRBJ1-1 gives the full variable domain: GEEVAQTPKHLVRGEGQKAKLYCAPIKGHSYVFWYQQVLKNEFKFLISFQNENVFDETGMPKERFSAKCLPNSPCSLEIQATKLEDSAVYFCASSQWAGDEAFFGQGTRLTVV.

For the CDR3, the DNA is TGTGCCAGCAGCTCGGACAGGGGGCGATTTAAGGAAAAACTGTTTTTT. It translates to CASSSDRGRFKEKLFF. The chain has TRBV7-9 and TRBJ1-4; 11 nucleotides agree with TRBD1. CDR3 length: 16 amino acids. Trimming cost V 4 bases and J 8 bases; bases outside gene matches: 9. Germline assignment: CDR1 SEHNR and CDR2 FQNEAQ (reference sequence).

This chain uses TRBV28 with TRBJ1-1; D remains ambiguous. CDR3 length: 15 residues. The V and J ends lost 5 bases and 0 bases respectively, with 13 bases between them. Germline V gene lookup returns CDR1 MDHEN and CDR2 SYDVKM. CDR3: CASSLTGPLNTEAFF. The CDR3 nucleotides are TGTGCCAGCAGTCTCACCGGGCCCCTGAACACTGAAGCTTTCTTT.

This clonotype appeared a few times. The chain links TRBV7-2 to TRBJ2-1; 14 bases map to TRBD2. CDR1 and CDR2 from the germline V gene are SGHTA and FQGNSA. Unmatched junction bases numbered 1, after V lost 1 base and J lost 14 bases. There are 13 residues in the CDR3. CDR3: CASSLEGLAGEFF. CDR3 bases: TGTGCCAGCAGCTTAGAGGGACTAGCGGGGGAGTTCTTC.